This entry concerns a single T cell receptor (beta chain). Method: immunoSEQ multiplex PCR; TCRdb's copy keeps in-frame clones and lacks some. The table records about 46,000 clones, more than 80% of them present only once. V shed 4 bases and J 0 bases; nucleotides not matched to a gene: 8. Looked up from germline, CDR1 is SGHTA and CDR2 is FQGNSA. CDR3 length: 17 residues. This specimen belongs to a study of blood T cell repertoires in COVID-19. The receptor was isolated from a man aged 60 to 69 with acute or convalescent COVID-19. V is TRBV7-2 and J is TRBJ2-3, with 9 bases lining up with TRBD2. The sample was peripheral blood. CDR3 DNA: TGTGCCAGCAGCTACTCGACTAGCGGACCTAGCACAGATACGCAGTATTTT. Translating it yields CASSYSTSGPSTDTQYF.